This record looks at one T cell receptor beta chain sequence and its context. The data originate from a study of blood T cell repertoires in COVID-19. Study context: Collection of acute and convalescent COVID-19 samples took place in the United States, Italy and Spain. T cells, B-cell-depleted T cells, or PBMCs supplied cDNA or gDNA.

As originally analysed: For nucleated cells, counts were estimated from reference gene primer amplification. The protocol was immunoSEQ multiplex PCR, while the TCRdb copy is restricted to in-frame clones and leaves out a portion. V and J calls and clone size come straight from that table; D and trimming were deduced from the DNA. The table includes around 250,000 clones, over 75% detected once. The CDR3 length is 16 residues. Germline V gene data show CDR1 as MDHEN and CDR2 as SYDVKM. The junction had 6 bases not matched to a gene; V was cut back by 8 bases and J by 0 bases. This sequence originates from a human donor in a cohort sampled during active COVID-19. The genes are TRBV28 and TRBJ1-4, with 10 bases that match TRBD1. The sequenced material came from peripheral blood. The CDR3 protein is CASGWDRGPTNEKLFF. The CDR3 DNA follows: TGTGCCAGCGGGTGGGACAGGGGCCCAACTAATGAAAAACTGTTTTTT. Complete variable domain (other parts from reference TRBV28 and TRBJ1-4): DVKVTQSSRYLVKRTGEKVFLECVQDMDHENMFWYRQDPGLGLRLIYFSYDVKMKEKGDIPEGYSVSREKKERFSLILESASTNQTSMYLCASGWDRGPTNEKLFFGSGTQLSVL.